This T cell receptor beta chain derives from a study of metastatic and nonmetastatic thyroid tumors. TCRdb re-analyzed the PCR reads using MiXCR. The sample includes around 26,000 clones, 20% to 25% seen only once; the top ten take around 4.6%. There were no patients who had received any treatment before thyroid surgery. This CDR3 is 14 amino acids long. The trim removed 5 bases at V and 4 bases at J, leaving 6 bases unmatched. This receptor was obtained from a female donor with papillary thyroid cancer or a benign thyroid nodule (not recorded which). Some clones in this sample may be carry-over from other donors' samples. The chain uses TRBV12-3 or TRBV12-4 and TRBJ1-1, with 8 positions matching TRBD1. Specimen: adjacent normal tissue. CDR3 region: CASSHPTGGTEAFF. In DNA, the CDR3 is TGTGCCAGCAGTCACCCTACAGGGGGCACTGAAGCTTTCTTT.